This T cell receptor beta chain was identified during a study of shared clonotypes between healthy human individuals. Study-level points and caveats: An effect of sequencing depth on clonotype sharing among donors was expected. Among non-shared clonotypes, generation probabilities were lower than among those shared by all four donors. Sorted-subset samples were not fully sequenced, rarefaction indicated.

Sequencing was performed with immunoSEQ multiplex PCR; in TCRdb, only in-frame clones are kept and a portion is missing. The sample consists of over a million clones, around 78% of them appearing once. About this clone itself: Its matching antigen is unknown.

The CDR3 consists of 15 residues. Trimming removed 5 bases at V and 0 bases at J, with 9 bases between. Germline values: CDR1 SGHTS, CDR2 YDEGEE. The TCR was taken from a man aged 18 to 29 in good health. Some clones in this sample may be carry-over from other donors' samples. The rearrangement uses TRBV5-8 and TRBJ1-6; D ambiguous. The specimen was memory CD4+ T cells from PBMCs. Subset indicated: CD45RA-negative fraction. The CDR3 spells CASSRTSSYNSPLHF. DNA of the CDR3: TGTGCCAGCAGTCGCACGAGCTCCTATAATTCACCCCTCCACTTT.